This TCR beta chain was captured by sequencing in a study of cytomegalovirus exposure and HLA in healthy donors. V lost 1 base to trimming and J lost 5 bases, with 8 bases between them. The CDR3 runs to 13 residues. Per germline, CDR1 SEHNR and CDR2 FQNEAQ (reference sequence). Study-level points and caveats: TCR association rates varied by HLA locus in a later analysis, with DRB1 highest and HLA-C lowest. Most likely, a cluster of highly shared sequence variants arose as a sequencing artifact.

Remarks on this clone: Its matching antigen is unknown.

The PCR employed 60 Vbeta primers together with 13 Jbeta primers. The table came from immunoSEQ multiplex PCR; TCRdb's copy has only in-frame clones and leaves some out. The sample consists of over 95,000 clones, about 75% of them appearing once. The rearrangement links TRBV7-9 to TRBJ1-2; D remains ambiguous. The sequenced sample consisted of PBMCs. The receptor was derived from a woman in her thirties or forties in good health and CMV-seropositive. The CDR3: CASSLDAGYGYTF. CDR3 DNA: TGTGCCAGCAGCTTAGATGCGGGATATGGCTACACCTTC.